Listed below are T cell receptor beta chains from one sample, sequenced in a study of blood T cell repertoires in COVID-19. Clones were sequenced by immunoSEQ multiplex PCR, and TCRdb holds only the in-frame ones, with some missing. The sample includes roughly 200,000 clones, roughly 84% seen only once; the top ten take less than 8%. The sequenced sample was PBMCs or T cells enriched from blood (not recorded which). The receptors were gathered from a man aged 25-45 years in a cohort exposed to, infected with or recovered from COVID-19 (not recorded which). Both conserved end residues are part of each CDR3. Fields, in order: D gene, J gene, V gene, CDR3 length, clone size, CDR3 DNA, CDR3 protein. A D gene is named only where the DNA matches it firmly. Expanded clones are given a class, and other clones once, few, many or no size at all.

D gene: -
J gene: TRBJ2-1
V gene: TRBV19
CDR3 length: 15
clone size: -
CDR3 DNA: TGTGCCAGTAGACGCGGGACTTACCCCTACAATGAGCAGTTCTTC
CDR3 protein: CASRRGTYPYNEQFF

D gene: -
J gene: TRBJ2-7
V gene: TRBV28
CDR3 length: 15
clone size: -
CDR3 DNA: TGTGCCAGCAACTCTCAGGGAGGAGGCTCCTACGAGCAGTACTTC
CDR3 protein: CASNSQGGGSYEQYF

D gene: TRBD1
J gene: TRBJ2-3
V gene: TRBV11-3
CDR3 length: 15
clone size: -
CDR3 DNA: TGTGCCAGCAGCGAAGACAGGGGGGCCGCAGATACGCAGTATTTT
CDR3 protein: CASSEDRGAADTQYF

D gene: TRBD1
J gene: TRBJ1-2
V gene: TRBV5-1
CDR3 length: 16
clone size: -
CDR3 DNA: TGCGCCAGCAGCTTGGGATTGACAGGGCCCAACTATGGCTACACCTTC
CDR3 protein: CASSLGLTGPNYGYTF

D gene: -
J gene: TRBJ2-1
V gene: TRBV6-1
CDR3 length: 16
clone size: -
CDR3 DNA: TGTGCCAGCAGTGAAGCGCGGGACGGACTTCGCAATGAGCAGTTCTTC
CDR3 protein: CASSEARDGLRNEQFF

D gene: TRBD2
J gene: TRBJ2-5
V gene: TRBV5-6
CDR3 length: 17
clone size: once
CDR3 DNA: TGTGCCAGCAGCTTACACGGACTAGCGGGATGGGGGGAGACCCAGTACTTC
CDR3 protein: CASSLHGLAGWGETQYF

D gene: -
J gene: TRBJ2-7
V gene: TRBV10-2
CDR3 length: 14
clone size: -
CDR3 DNA: TGCGCCAGCAGTGAGACAGGACGCTCCTACGAGCAGTACTTC
CDR3 protein: CASSETGRSYEQYF

D gene: TRBD2
J gene: TRBJ2-7
V gene: TRBV11-2
CDR3 length: 15
clone size: -
CDR3 DNA: TGTGCCAGCACCATGAGTGTTGCGGGAGCGGGGGAGCAGTACTTC
CDR3 protein: CASTMSVAGAGEQYF

D gene: TRBD1
J gene: TRBJ1-2
V gene: TRBV19
CDR3 length: 15
clone size: -
CDR3 DNA: TGTGCCAGTAGTGCGGCGACAGGGGGCAACTATGGCTACACCTTC
CDR3 protein: CASSAATGGNYGYTF

D gene: -
J gene: TRBJ2-2
V gene: TRBV7-3
CDR3 length: 17
clone size: -
CDR3 DNA: TGTGCCAGCAGCTTAAACTCGTTTAGCGGAGAGACCGGGGAGCTGTTTTTT
CDR3 protein: CASSLNSFSGETGELFF

D gene: -
J gene: TRBJ2-5
V gene: TRBV7-9
CDR3 length: 13
clone size: -
CDR3 DNA: TGTGCCAGCAGCTTTAGTCTTGGAGAGACCCAGTACTTC
CDR3 protein: CASSFSLGETQYF

D gene: TRBD1
J gene: TRBJ2-3
V gene: TRBV11-1
CDR3 length: 12
clone size: few
CDR3 DNA: TGTGCCAGCAGTCGACAGGGAGATACGCAGTATTTT
CDR3 protein: CASSRQGDTQYF

D gene: -
J gene: TRBJ1-1
V gene: TRBV5-8
CDR3 length: 14
clone size: few
CDR3 DNA: TGTGCCAGCAGCCAACTATCCTATAAGAGTCGAGCTTTCTTT
CDR3 protein: CASSQLSYKSRAFF

D gene: TRBD1
J gene: TRBJ1-1
V gene: TRBV19
CDR3 length: 14
clone size: -
CDR3 DNA: TGTGCCAGTAGAACAGGGGGTGAGAACACTGAAGCTTTCTTT
CDR3 protein: CASRTGGENTEAFF

D gene: TRBD1
J gene: TRBJ1-1
V gene: TRBV14
CDR3 length: 19
clone size: -
CDR3 DNA: TGTGCCAGCAGGAGTATTCGAACCGGGACAGGGTTCGAGTCGGGTGAAGCTTTCTTT
CDR3 protein: CASRSIRTGTGFESGEAFF

D gene: TRBD1
J gene: TRBJ2-1
V gene: TRBV24-1
CDR3 length: 18
clone size: -
CDR3 DNA: TGTGCCACCAGTGACCCCGACAGGGTACGGATAAAGGGGGATGAGCAGTTCTTC
CDR3 protein: CATSDPDRVRIKGDEQFF

D gene: -
J gene: TRBJ2-1
V gene: TRBV4-1
CDR3 length: 15
clone size: -
CDR3 DNA: TGCGCCAGCAGGGTGGGGCTCCTTTCCTACAATGAGCAGTTCTTC
CDR3 protein: CASRVGLLSYNEQFF

D gene: -
J gene: TRBJ2-2
V gene: TRBV9
CDR3 length: 14
clone size: -
CDR3 DNA: TGTGCCAGCAGCAACGCAGGGAACACCGGGGAGCTGTTTTTT
CDR3 protein: CASSNAGNTGELFF

D gene: -
J gene: TRBJ1-6
V gene: TRBV3-1/TRBV3-2
CDR3 length: 16
clone size: -
CDR3 DNA: TGTGCCAGCAGCCAAGGCGGGAGCTCCTATAATTCACCCCTCCACTTT
CDR3 protein: CASSQGGSSYNSPLHF

D gene: -
J gene: TRBJ1-1
V gene: TRBV5-1
CDR3 length: 15
clone size: -
CDR3 DNA: TGCGCCAGCAGCTCCCCCTCGGGGGGAAGTACTGAAGCTTTCTTT
CDR3 protein: CASSSPSGGSTEAFF

D gene: TRBD1
J gene: TRBJ2-2
V gene: TRBV19
CDR3 length: 16
clone size: -
CDR3 DNA: TGTGCCAGTAGCCCCCAGCCGACAGGGCTCACCGGGGAGCTGTTTTTT
CDR3 protein: CASSPQPTGLTGELFF

D gene: -
J gene: TRBJ2-7
V gene: TRBV7-2
CDR3 length: 15
clone size: -
CDR3 DNA: TGTGCCAGCAGCTTAAGGGACGGGAGTACCTACGAGCAGTACTTC
CDR3 protein: CASSLRDGSTYEQYF

D gene: -
J gene: TRBJ2-3
V gene: TRBV11-2
CDR3 length: 15
clone size: -
CDR3 DNA: TGTGCCAGCAGCTTAACGCCGGTCAACACAGATACGCAGTATTTT
CDR3 protein: CASSLTPVNTDTQYF

D gene: TRBD1
J gene: TRBJ1-1
V gene: TRBV6-4
CDR3 length: 14
clone size: -
CDR3 DNA: TGTGCCAGCAGAAAGACAGGGAGAGACACTGAAGCTTTCTTT
CDR3 protein: CASRKTGRDTEAFF

D gene: -
J gene: TRBJ1-4
V gene: TRBV7-9
CDR3 length: 13
clone size: -
CDR3 DNA: TGTGCCAGCAGTTCGTGGGACACGCAAAAACTGTTTTTT
CDR3 protein: CASSSWDTQKLFF

D gene: TRBD1
J gene: TRBJ1-2
V gene: TRBV9
CDR3 length: 14
clone size: -
CDR3 DNA: TGTGCCAGCAGCGTGGCAGGGGGCGAGGCTGGCTACACCTTC
CDR3 protein: CASSVAGGEAGYTF

D gene: -
J gene: TRBJ2-1
V gene: TRBV13
CDR3 length: 16
clone size: -
CDR3 DNA: TGTGCCAGCAGCTTAGAGAGGTCGCATCGGGAAAATGAGCAGTTCTTC
CDR3 protein: CASSLERSHRENEQFF

D gene: -
J gene: TRBJ2-7
V gene: TRBV27
CDR3 length: 14
clone size: -
CDR3 DNA: TGTGCCAGCAGGCGATCAGGATACTCCTACGAGCAGTACTTC
CDR3 protein: CASRRSGYSYEQYF

D gene: -
J gene: TRBJ2-5
V gene: TRBV3-1/TRBV3-2
CDR3 length: 15
clone size: -
CDR3 DNA: TGTGCCAGCAGCCAAGACCTCAGGGGGGAGGAGACCCAGTACTTC
CDR3 protein: CASSQDLRGEETQYF

D gene: TRBD2
J gene: TRBJ2-1
V gene: TRBV7-3
CDR3 length: 14
clone size: -
CDR3 DNA: TGTGCCAGCAGCCCTAGCGGGAGGAAGGGAGAGCAGTTCTTC
CDR3 protein: CASSPSGRKGEQFF

D gene: TRBD2
J gene: TRBJ2-3
V gene: TRBV4-2
CDR3 length: 18
clone size: -
CDR3 DNA: TGTGCCAGCAGCCAACCCGACCTTACTAGCGGACCCACAGATACGCAGTATTTT
CDR3 protein: CASSQPDLTSGPTDTQYF

D gene: -
J gene: TRBJ2-6
V gene: TRBV25-1
CDR3 length: 18
clone size: -
CDR3 DNA: TGTGCCAGCAGTGGTTCTCGGGGGTTCGGCTCTGGGGCCAACGTCCTGACTTTC
CDR3 protein: CASSGSRGFGSGANVLTF

D gene: -
J gene: TRBJ2-3
V gene: TRBV23-1
CDR3 length: 13
clone size: -
CDR3 DNA: TGCGCCAGCAGTGAGCCTGGCACAGATACGCAGTATTTT
CDR3 protein: CASSEPGTDTQYF

D gene: -
J gene: TRBJ1-2
V gene: TRBV4-3
CDR3 length: 15
clone size: -
CDR3 DNA: TGCGCCAGCAGCCAAGATTCGACGGGGTCCTATGGCTACACCTTC
CDR3 protein: CASSQDSTGSYGYTF

D gene: TRBD1
J gene: TRBJ2-1
V gene: TRBV27
CDR3 length: 15
clone size: -
CDR3 DNA: TGTGCCAGCAGTTCGCCGGACAGGAACTACAATGAGCAGTTCTTC
CDR3 protein: CASSSPDRNYNEQFF

D gene: -
J gene: TRBJ1-4
V gene: TRBV13
CDR3 length: 14
clone size: -
CDR3 DNA: TGTGCCAGCAGCTTAATGGGGTCAGGGGAAAAACTGTTTTTT
CDR3 protein: CASSLMGSGEKLFF

D gene: TRBD2
J gene: TRBJ2-7
V gene: TRBV6-2/TRBV6-3
CDR3 length: 14
clone size: once
CDR3 DNA: TGTGCCAGCAGTTACGTCGCGGGAGGGGACGAGCAGTACTTC
CDR3 protein: CASSYVAGGDEQYF

D gene: -
J gene: TRBJ1-2
V gene: TRBV4-1
CDR3 length: 15
clone size: -
CDR3 DNA: TGCGCCAGCAGCCAAATTTGGGGAGATAACTATGGCTACACCTTC
CDR3 protein: CASSQIWGDNYGYTF

D gene: TRBD2
J gene: TRBJ2-3
V gene: TRBV10-3
CDR3 length: 16
clone size: -
CDR3 DNA: TGTGCCATCAGTGCCCCCGAGGCTCCGGGGGGAGATACGCAGTATTTT
CDR3 protein: CAISAPEAPGGDTQYF